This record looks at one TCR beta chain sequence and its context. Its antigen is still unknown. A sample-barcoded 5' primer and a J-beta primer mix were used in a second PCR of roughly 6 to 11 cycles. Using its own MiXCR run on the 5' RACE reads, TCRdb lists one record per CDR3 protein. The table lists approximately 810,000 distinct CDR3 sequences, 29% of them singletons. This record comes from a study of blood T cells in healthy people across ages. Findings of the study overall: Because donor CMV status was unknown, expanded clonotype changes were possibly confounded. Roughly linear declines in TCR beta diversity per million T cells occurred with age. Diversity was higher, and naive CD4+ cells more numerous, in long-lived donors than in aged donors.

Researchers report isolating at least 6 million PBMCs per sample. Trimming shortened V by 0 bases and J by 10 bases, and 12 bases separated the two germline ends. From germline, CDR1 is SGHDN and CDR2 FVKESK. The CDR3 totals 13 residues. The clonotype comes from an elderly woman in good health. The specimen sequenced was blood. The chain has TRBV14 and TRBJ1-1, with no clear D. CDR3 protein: CASSQDYGLRAFF. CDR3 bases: TGTGCCAGCAGCCAAGATTACGGCCTCCGAGCTTTCTTT.